These 5 T cell receptor beta chains originate from one sample sequenced in a study of yellow fever vaccine responses in identical twins (dated by TCRdb to the late 2010s). Libraries were made using RT-PCR. These reads were obtained on an Illumina HiSeq 2500. TCRdb itself trimmed the public reads at Q25 with fastp, ran MiXCR and retained productive beta chains. Each CDR3 protein appears once, grouped with its most common genes and DNA. The sample contains roughly 4,800 distinct CDR3 sequences, just over 70% of them found a single time. Roughly 1.8% of the sample rests with the top ten. Sequences were derived from T cells from blood (PBMCs), unsorted or a sorted subset (not recorded which), sampled before or after yellow fever vaccination (not recorded which). The receptors shown here come from a woman aged 18 to 35 who received the yellow fever vaccine. Donor details come from another sample of the same person, matched by shared clones.

This clonotype has a handful of counts. The V and J genes are TRBV7-1 and TRBJ2-1; TRBD2 matches 10 bases. TRBV7-1 is an ORF; its function is uncertain. This CDR3 contains 17 residues. V lost 3 bases to trimming and J lost 1 base; unmatched junction nucleotides: 6. The CDR3 spells CASSSLLAGLSYNEQFF. The CDR3 nucleotides are TGTGCCAGCAGCTCCTTACTAGCGGGGTTATCCTACAATGAGCAGTTCTTC.

The J gene is TRBJ2-7, the V gene TRBV29-1; possibly TRBD2 for D (6 bases). The V gene's germline CDR1 is SQVTM and CDR2 ANQGSEA. V was clipped by 6 bases and J by 3 bases, with 9 bases between them. This CDR3 has 11 amino acids. CDR3 residues: CSVGDFYEQYF. DNA of the CDR3: TGCAGCGTAGGGGACTTCTACGAGCAGTACTTC.

The V and J genes are TRBV7-6 and TRBJ2-3; no clear D gene. Trimming left V 5 bases short and J 4 bases short, with 10 bases between. The germline V gene has CDR1 SGHVS and CDR2 FNYEAQ. There are 13 residues in the CDR3. CDR3 coding DNA: TGTGCCAGCAGCCCCCTCTTGCCAGATACGCAGTATTTT. Encoded protein: CASSPLLPDTQYF.

V is TRBV7-6 and J is TRBJ2-3; D possibly uses TRBD1 or TRBD2 (7 bases each). V lost 4 bases and J lost 5, with 22 bases in between. CDR3 size: 17 residues. The germline CDR1 and CDR2 sequences are SGHVS and FNYEAQ. CDR3 residues: CASSSPQGGDGGDTQYF. CDR3 DNA: TGTGCCAGCAGCTCCCCCCAGGGGGGGGATGGGGGAGATACGCAGTATTTT.

As concerns this clonotype: At one boundary the junction diverges from the germline segment, which might be a read error. The chain joins TRBV7-7 to TRBJ2-3; TRBD2 matches 9 bases. The CDR3 sequence is 13 residues long. The germline CDR1 and CDR2 sequences are SSHAT and FNYEAQ (reference sequence). CDR3 loop: CASSVGLADTQYF. CDR3 coding DNA: TGTGCTAGCAGCGTAGGACTAGCGGATACGCAGTATTTT.